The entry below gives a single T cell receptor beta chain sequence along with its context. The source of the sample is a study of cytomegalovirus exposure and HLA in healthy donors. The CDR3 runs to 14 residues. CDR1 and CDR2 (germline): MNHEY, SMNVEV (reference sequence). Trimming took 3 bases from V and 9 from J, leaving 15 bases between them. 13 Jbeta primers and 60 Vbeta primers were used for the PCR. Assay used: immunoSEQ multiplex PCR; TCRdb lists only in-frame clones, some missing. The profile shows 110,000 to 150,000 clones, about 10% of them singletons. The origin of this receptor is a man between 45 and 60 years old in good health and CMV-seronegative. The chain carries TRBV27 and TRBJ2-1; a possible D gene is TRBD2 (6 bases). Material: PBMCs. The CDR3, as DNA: TGTGCCAGCAGTTTGGGAGGCCCTTACGCTGAGCAGTTCTTC. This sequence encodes CASSLGGPYAEQFF.